This T cell receptor beta chain is drawn from a study of blood T cell repertoires in COVID-19. Produced via immunoSEQ multiplex PCR; TCRdb's table is partial and in-frame only. The sample lists 350,000 to 550,000 clones, around 89% occurring once. The CDR3 is 16 amino acids. V shed 4 bases, J shed 6 bases, and the junction held 9 bases outside the gene matches. Per the germline V gene, CDR1 is MGHRA and CDR2 is YSYEKL. Input material: PBMCs or T cells enriched from blood (not recorded which). J is TRBJ2-2 and V is TRBV4-1; 9 bases are shared with TRBD1. The clonotype comes from a man between 25 and 39 years old who had recovered from COVID-19. The CDR3 DNA reads as TGCGCCAGCAGCCTGCTCCCGGGACAGGGTCCCGGGGAGCTGTTTTTT. This gives the protein CASSLLPGQGPGELFF.